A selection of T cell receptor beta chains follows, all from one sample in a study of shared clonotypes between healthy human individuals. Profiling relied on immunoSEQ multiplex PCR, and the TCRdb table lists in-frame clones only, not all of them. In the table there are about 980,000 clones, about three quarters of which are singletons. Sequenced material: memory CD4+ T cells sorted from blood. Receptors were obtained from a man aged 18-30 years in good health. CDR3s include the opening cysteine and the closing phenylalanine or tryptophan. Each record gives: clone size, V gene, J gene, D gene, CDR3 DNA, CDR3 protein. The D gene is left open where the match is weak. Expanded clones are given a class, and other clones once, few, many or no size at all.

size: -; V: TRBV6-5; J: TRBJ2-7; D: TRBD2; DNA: TGTGCCAGCAGGGGAGGGGTTTCCTACGAGCAGTACTTC; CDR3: CASRGGVSYEQYF
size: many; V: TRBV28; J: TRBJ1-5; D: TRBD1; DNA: TGTGCCAGCAGTTTAAGGGACAGGCCCTTGGAGCCCCAGCATTTT; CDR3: CASSLRDRPLEPQHF
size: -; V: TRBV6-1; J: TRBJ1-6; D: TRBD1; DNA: TGTGCCAGCAGTGACCCGGGGACAGACGGCTATAATTCACCCCTCCACTTT; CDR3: CASSDPGTDGYNSPLHF
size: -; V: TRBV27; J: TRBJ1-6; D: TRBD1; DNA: TGTGCCAGCAGTTTATCAGGGACAGAGAGGAATTCACCCCTCCACTTT; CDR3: CASSLSGTERNSPLHF
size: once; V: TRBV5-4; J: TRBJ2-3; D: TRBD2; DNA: TGTGCCAGCAGCCAACCGGGACTAGCGGGGGGCTCTAGCACAGATACGCAGTATTTT; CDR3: CASSQPGLAGGSSTDTQYF
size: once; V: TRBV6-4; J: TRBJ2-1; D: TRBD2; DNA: TGTGCCAGCAGTGCGAGAGCGGGGGGGTCCCCTAATGAGCAGTTCTTC; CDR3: CASSARAGGSPNEQFF
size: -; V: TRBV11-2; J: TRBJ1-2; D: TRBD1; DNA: TGTGCCAGCAGCTTAATCGGACAGGGAAATAACTATGGCTACACCTTC; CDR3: CASSLIGQGNNYGYTF
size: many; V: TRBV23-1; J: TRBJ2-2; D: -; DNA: TGCGCCAGCAGTCCTCCCCCGGGGGTCGCGAACACCGGGGAGCTGTTTTTT; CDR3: CASSPPPGVANTGELFF
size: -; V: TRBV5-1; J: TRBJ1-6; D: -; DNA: TGCGCCAGCAGCTTGGGAGGGATTGGGAATTCACCCCTCCACTTT; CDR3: CASSLGGIGNSPLHF
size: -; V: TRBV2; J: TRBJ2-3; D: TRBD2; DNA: TGTGCCAGCAGACCACCACCGGGACTAGCGGGGAACACAGATACGCAGTATTTT; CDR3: CASRPPPGLAGNTDTQYF
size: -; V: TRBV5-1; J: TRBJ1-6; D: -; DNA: TGCGCCAGCAGCTTGGGCGGACCTTGGGGGATGGAGAATTCACCCCTCCACTTT; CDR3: CASSLGGPWGMENSPLHF
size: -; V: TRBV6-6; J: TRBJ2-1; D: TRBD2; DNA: TGTGCCAGCAGTGACTCGACTAGCGGGGGGGGTTTTGAGCAGTTCTTC; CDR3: CASSDSTSGGGFEQFF
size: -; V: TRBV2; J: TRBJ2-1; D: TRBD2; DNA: TGTGCCAGCAGTGAAAAGCGGGGGGGCTATGAGCAGTTCTTC; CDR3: CASSEKRGGYEQFF
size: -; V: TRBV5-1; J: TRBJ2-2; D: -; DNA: TGCGCCAGCAGCTCCGCCGACAGGAACACCGGGGAGCTGTTTTTT; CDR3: CASSSADRNTGELFF
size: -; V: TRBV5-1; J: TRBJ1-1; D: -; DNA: TGCGCCAGCAGCGGACCCGACAACCTAAACACTGAAGCTTTCTTT; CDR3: CASSGPDNLNTEAFF
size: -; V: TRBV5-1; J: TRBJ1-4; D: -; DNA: TGCGCCAGCAGCCAACAGGGACGGTTCCCTAATGAAAAACTGTTTTTT; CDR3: CASSQQGRFPNEKLFF
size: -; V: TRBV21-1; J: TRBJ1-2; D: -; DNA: TGTGCCAGCAGCAAAGATGTTTGTGGGGCTACTGAACACACGAACTATGGCTACACCTTC; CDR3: CASSKDVCGATEHTNYGYTF
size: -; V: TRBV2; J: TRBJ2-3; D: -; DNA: TGTGCCAGCAGCTGGTATGAAGCAGATACGCAGTATTTT; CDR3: CASSWYEADTQYF
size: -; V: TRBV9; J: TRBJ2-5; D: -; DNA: TGTGCCAGCAGCGTAGCTTCGGGCGCCCTCCAACAAGAGACCCAGTACTTC; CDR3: CASSVASGALQQETQYF
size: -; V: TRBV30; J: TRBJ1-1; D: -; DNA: TGTGCCTGGAGTGTGGGGGGGGCAACTTTCTTT; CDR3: CAWSVGGATFF
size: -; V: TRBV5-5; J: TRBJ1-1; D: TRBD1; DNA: TGTGCCAGCAGCAAGGACAGGGGATATCACACTGAAGCTTTCTTT; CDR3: CASSKDRGYHTEAFF
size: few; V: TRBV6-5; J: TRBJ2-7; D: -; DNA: TGTGCCAGCAGACGGAGGGGGGGCGAGCAGTACTTC; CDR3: CASRRRGGEQYF
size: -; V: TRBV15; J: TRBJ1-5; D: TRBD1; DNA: TGTGCCACCAGGAGAGGGGGCAGGGGGAAGGGAAGCAATCAGCCCCAGCATTTT; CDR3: CATRRGGRGKGSNQPQHF
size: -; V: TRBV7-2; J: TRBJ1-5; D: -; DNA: TGTGCCAGCAGCGCCTCCCCCAATCAGCCCCAGCATTTT; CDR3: CASSASPNQPQHF
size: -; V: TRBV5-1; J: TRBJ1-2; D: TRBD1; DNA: TGCGCCAGCAGCCCTCGACAGGGGAACAATGGCTACACCTTC; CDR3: CASSPRQGNNGYTF
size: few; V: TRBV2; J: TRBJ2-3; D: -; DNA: TGTGCCAGCAGTTTGGGACCGTACACAGATACGCAGTATTTT; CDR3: CASSLGPYTDTQYF
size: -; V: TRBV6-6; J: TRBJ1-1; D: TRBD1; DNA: TGTGCCAGCACCTATCGACAGGGGTCGTTAACTGAAGCTTTCTTT; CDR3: CASTYRQGSLTEAFF
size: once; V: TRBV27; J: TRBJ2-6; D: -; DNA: TGTGCCAGCAGGTGGGATGCTGGGGCCAATGTCCTGACTTTC; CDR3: CASRWDAGANVLTF
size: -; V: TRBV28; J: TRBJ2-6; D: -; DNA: TGTGCCAGCACCCCGGCGGGAGGGGCCAACGTCCTGACTTTC; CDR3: CASTPAGGANVLTF
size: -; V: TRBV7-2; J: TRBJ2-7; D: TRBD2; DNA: TGTGCCAGCAGCGACCGGACTAGCGGCGCGCAGTACTTC; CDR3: CASSDRTSGAQYF
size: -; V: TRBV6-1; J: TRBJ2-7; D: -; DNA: TGTGCCACCCCCGGTCCTTCCTACGAGCAGTACTTC; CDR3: CATPGPSYEQYF
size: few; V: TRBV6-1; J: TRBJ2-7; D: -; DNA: TGTGCCAGCAGTGCCCCGACCCTTTCGGGCGAGCAGTACTTC; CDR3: CASSAPTLSGEQYF
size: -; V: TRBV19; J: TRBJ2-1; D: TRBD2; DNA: TGTGCCAGTACTAGCGGTGTAGGTTACAATGAGCAGTTCTTC; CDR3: CASTSGVGYNEQFF
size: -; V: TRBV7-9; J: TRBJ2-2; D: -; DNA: TGTACCAGCAGCGGTCGGAGCACCGGGGAGCTGTTTTTT; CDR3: CTSSGRSTGELFF
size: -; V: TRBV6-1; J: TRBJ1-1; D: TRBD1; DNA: TGTGCCAGCAGTGTTGTCTGGCAGGGGGGAACTGAAGCTTTCTTT; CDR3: CASSVVWQGGTEAFF
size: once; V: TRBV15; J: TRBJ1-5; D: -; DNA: TGTGCCACCAGCAGAGGTGGGGTTAGGAGGGGATTTTCTCAGCCCCAGCATTTT; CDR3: CATSRGGVRRGFSQPQHF
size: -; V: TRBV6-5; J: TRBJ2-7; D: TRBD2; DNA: TGTGCCAGCAGTTACGTGGGAGGGCCCCGCGAGCAGTACTTC; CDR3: CASSYVGGPREQYF
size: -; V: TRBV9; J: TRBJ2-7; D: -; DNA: TGTGCCAGCAGCGTAGACCCGACAGTCTCCTACGAGCAGTACTTC; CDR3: CASSVDPTVSYEQYF
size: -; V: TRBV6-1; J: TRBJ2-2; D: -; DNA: TGTGCCAGCATCGCACAGCTCGGGACCGGGGAGCTGTTTTTT; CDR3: CASIAQLGTGELFF
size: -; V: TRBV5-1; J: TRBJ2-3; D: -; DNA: TGCGCCAGCAGCTTGACAGCAGATACGCAGTATTTT; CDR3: CASSLTADTQYF
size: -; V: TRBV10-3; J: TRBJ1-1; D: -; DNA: TGTGCCATCAGCCTCGACAGCACCAACACTGAAGCTTTTTTT; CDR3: CAISLDSTNTEAFF
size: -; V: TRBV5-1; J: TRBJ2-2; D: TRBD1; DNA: TGCGCCAGCAGGCAGGGACAGGGGAGCACCGGGGAGCTGTTTTTT; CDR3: CASRQGQGSTGELFF
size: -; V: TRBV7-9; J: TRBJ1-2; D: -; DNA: TGTGCCAGCAGCTCCCCGGAGAGGGGGGAATATGGCTACACCTTC; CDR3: CASSSPERGEYGYTF
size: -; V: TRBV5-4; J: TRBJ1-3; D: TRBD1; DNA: TGTGCCAGCAGCTTCCAGGGGGCAAGAAACACCATATATTTT; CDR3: CASSFQGARNTIYF
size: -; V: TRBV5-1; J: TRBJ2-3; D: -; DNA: TGCGCCAGCAGCTTGTCACCCCCTCCGGATACGCAGTATTTT; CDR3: CASSLSPPPDTQYF
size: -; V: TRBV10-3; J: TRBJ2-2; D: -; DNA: TGTGCCATCAGTCCGGTGGACACCGGGGAGCTGTTTTTT; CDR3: CAISPVDTGELFF
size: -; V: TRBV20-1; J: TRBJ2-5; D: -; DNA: TGCAGTGCTAGCGTCGAGGAGACCCAGTACTTC; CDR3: CSASVEETQYF
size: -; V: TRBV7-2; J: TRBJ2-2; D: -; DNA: TGTGCCAGCAGCTTATCCCCCTTGAACACCGGGGAGCTGTTTTTT; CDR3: CASSLSPLNTGELFF
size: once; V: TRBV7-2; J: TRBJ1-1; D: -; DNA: TGTGCCAGCAGCTCCTGGGGTCGAGGGGATGGGACTGAAGCTTTCTTT; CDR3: CASSSWGRGDGTEAFF
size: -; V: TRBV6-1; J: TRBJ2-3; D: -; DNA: TGTGCCAGCAGTGAACGAGGTAGCGGACTCACAGATACGCAGTATTTT; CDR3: CASSERGSGLTDTQYF
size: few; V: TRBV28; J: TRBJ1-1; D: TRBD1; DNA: TGTGCCAGCATCCTAAGGGGACAGGAAGCTTTCTTT; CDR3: CASILRGQEAFF
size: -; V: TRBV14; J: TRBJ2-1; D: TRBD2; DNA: TGTGCCAGCAGCCAAGTCGGCGGGGGGACCTACAATGAGCAGTTCTTC; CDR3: CASSQVGGGTYNEQFF
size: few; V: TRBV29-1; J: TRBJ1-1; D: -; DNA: TGCAGCGTCGCCGAGCGGTACACTGAAGCTTTCTTT; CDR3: CSVAERYTEAFF
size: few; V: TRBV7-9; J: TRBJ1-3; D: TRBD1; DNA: TGTGCCAGCAGCCCCAGGGGGCGAAACACCATATATTTT; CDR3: CASSPRGRNTIYF
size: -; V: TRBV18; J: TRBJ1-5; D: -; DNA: TGTGCCAGCTCAAGTTTGGGAGGGGCCAATCAGCCCCAGCATTTT; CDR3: CASSSLGGANQPQHF
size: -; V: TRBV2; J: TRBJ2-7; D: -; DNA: TGTGCCGGAAGCGGATTCGACGAGCAGTACTTC; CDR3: CAGSGFDEQYF
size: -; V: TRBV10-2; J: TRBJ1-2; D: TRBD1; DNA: TGCGCCAGCCACACAGGGGGCGCTTCCTACACCTTC; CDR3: CASHTGGASYTF
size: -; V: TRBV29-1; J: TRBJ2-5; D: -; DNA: TGCAGCGTTGAGGTGGACTCGTCCCAGACCCAGTACTTC; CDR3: CSVEVDSSQTQYF
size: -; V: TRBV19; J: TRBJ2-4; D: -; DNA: TGTGCCAGTACCAAGGGGGGTGCCAAAAACATTCAGTACTTC; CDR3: CASTKGGAKNIQYF